This TCR beta chain derives from a study of PD-L1 blockade in urothelial cancer. About the study: When patients started atezolizumab around 2014, it was given at 1,200 mg intravenously every 3 weeks. It was at 3 weeks (second dose) and 6 weeks after treatment start that blood was analyzed. There were a median of about 140,000 T cells in blood samples. Male sex and bladder-origin urothelial cancer characterized about 85% of the 29 patients.

The CDR3 is 13 amino acids. Trimming took 7 bases from V and 4 from J; bases not matched to a gene: 4. Per germline, CDR1 SGHRS and CDR2 YFSETQ. Sequencing was performed with immunoSEQ multiplex PCR; in TCRdb, only in-frame clones are kept and a portion is missing. This sample has around 110,000 clones, with about 89% found just once. Time point indicated: peripheral blood 6 weeks after treatment start. The receptor was derived from a man aged 55 to 70 with urothelial cancer. The chain combines TRBV5-1 with TRBJ1-1, with 10 bases lining up with TRBD1. The source material was PBMCs, sampled around atezolizumab (anti-PD-L1) treatment. CDR3 sequence: CASLDRGGTEAFF. CDR3 DNA sequence: TGCGCCAGCTTGGACAGGGGGGGCACTGAAGCTTTCTTT.